Below, 5 T cell receptor beta chains from the same sample are listed, as sequenced in a study of cytomegalovirus exposure and HLA in healthy donors. It was with 60 Vbeta and 13 Jbeta primers that the PCR ran. Produced via immunoSEQ multiplex PCR; TCRdb's table is partial and in-frame only. Of approximately 200,000 clones in the sample, just over 75% were seen once. Sequenced sample: PBMCs. The receptors shown here come from a young man in good health and CMV-seronegative.

The V gene is TRBV7-7, the J gene TRBJ2-2, with 7 bases lining up with TRBD2. CDR1 SSHAT and CDR2 FNYEAQ come from the germline V gene (reference sequence). CDR3 size: 16 residues. After removal of 5 bases from V and 7 bases from J, the junction contained 13 bases not matched to a gene. The CDR3 sequence: CASSQRSGGDGGELFF. The CDR3 nucleotides read TGTGCCAGCAGCCAACGATCGGGGGGAGATGGCGGGGAGCTGTTTTTT.

The chain is built from TRBV18 and TRBJ2-5; the match to TRBD2 covers 10 bases. Germline V gene sequence: CDR1 KGHSH, CDR2 LQKENI. Trimming removed 0 bases from V and 4 bases from J; junction bases left unmatched: 11. The CDR3 consists of 18 residues. CDR3 in amino acids: CASSPPRGASGRSETQYF. The DNA of the CDR3 is TGTGCCAGCTCACCACCACGAGGGGCTAGCGGGAGATCAGAGACCCAGTACTTC. Full variable domain (rest looked up from reference TRBV18 and TRBJ2-5): NAGVMQNPRHLVRRRGQEARLRCSPMKGHSHVYWYRQLPEEGLKFMVYLQKENIIDESGMPKERFSAEFPKEGPSILRIQQVVRGDSAAYFCASSPPRGASGRSETQYFGPGTRLLVL.

The rearrangement joins TRBV6-1 to TRBJ1-5, with a possible D match to TRBD1 (5 bases). Trimming shortened V by 8 bases and J by 1 base, and 12 bases separated the two germline ends. The CDR3 runs 14 residues. Germline CDR1 is MNHNS and CDR2 is SASEGT. The DNA for the CDR3 is TGTGCCAGCGACGCAGGGATAAGCAATCAGCCCCAGCATTTT. It is translated as CASDAGISNQPQHF.

The chain joins TRBV19 to TRBJ1-2; 9 bases are a match to TRBD1. Germline CDR1 LNHDA, CDR2 SQIVND (reference sequence). The CDR3 spans 14 residues. The V gene end was trimmed by 6 bases and the J gene end by 8 bases; junction bases not matched to a gene: 10. This chain's CDR3 is CASSPTGTGSGYTF. CDR3 sequence (DNA): TGTGCCAGTAGCCCAACCGGGACAGGGTCAGGCTACACCTTC.

V gene TRBV27 combines with J gene TRBJ2-6; TRBD2 matches 7 bases. This CDR3 is built from 16 residues. The germline V gene encodes CDR1 MNHEY and CDR2 SMNVEV (reference sequence). J lost 2 bases, V lost 6 bases, and 7 bases had no gene match. The CDR3 reads CASSPQGGAGANVLTF. The DNA of the CDR3 is TGTGCCAGCAGCCCGCAGGGAGGGGCTGGGGCCAACGTCCTGACTTTC.